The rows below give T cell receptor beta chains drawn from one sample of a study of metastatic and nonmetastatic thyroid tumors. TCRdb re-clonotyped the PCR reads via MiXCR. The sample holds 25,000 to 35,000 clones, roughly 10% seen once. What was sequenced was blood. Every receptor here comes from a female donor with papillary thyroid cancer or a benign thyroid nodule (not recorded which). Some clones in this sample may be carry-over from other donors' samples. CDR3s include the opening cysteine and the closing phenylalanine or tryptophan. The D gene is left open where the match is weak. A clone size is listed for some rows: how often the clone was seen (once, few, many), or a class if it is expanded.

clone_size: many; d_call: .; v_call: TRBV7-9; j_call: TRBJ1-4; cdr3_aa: CASSLGGHNEKLFF; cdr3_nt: TGTGCCAGCAGCTTAGGTGGCCACAATGAAAAACTGTTTTTT
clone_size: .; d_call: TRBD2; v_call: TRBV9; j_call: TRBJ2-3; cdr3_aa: CASIGPSGGLAGGVDTKYF; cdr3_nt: TGTGCCAGCATCGGACCCTCAGGGGGCCTAGCGGGAGGGGTAGATACGAAGTATTTT
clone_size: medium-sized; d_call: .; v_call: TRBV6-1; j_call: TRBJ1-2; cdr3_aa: CASSGKLDGYTF; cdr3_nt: TGTGCCAGCAGTGGGAAGTTAGATGGCTACACCTTC
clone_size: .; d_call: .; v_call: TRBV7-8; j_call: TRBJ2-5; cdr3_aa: CATELTLRTTQYF; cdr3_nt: TGTGCCACCGAATTGACACTTCGGACGACCCAGTACTTC
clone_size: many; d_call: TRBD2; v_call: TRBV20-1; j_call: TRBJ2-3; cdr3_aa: CSAQLPGTSGPSTDTQYF; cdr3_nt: TGCAGTGCTCAACTCCCCGGGACTAGCGGGCCTAGCACAGATACGCAGTATTTT
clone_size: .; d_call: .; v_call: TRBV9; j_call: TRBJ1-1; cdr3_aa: CASSVQARAGAAMNTEAFF; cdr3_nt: TGTGCCAGCAGCGTCCAAGCAAGGGCAGGGGCCGCTATGAACACTGAAGCTTTCTTT
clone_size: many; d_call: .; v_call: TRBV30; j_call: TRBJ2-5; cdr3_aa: CAWSGLYAEETQYF; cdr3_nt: TGTGCCTGGAGCGGATTGTATGCGGAAGAGACCCAGTACTTC
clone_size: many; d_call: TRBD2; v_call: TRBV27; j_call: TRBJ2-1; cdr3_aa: CASSFSGTSGRNEQFF; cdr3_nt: TGTGCCAGCAGTTTTTCCGGGACTAGCGGAAGGAATGAGCAGTTCTTC
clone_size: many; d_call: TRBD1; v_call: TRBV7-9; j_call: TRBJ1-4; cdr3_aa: CASSFEGRPGGFEKLFF; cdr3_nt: TGTGCCAGCAGCTTCGAGGGCCGGCCAGGGGGCTTTGAAAAACTGTTTTTT
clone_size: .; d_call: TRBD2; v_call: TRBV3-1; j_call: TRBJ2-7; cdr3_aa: CASSRGLAGVYEQYF; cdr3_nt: TGTGCCAGCAGCCGAGGACTAGCGGGGGTGTACGAGCAGTACTTC
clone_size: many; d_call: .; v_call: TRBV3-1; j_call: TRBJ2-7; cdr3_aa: CASSQDRDEQYF; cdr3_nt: TGTGCCAGCAGCCAAGACAGGGACGAGCAGTACTTC
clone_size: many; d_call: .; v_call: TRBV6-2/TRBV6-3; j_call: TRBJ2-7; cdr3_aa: CASSYSGYYQYYEQYF; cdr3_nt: TGTGCCAGCAGTTACTCGGGGTACTACCAATACTACGAGCAGTACTTC
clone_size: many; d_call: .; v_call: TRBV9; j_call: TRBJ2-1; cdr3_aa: CASSVGRTSSYNEQFF; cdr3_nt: TGTGCCAGCAGCGTAGGACGAACCAGCTCCTACAATGAGCAGTTCTTC
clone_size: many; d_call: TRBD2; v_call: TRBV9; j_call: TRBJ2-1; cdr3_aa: CASSPHGGGGYNEQFF; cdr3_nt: TGTGCCAGCAGCCCTCATGGAGGCGGGGGCTACAATGAGCAGTTCTTC
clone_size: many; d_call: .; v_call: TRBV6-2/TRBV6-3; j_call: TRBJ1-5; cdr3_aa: CASRFTDGGTDTQHF; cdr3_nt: TGTGCCAGCCGATTTACCGACGGGGGAACAGATACGCAGCATTTT
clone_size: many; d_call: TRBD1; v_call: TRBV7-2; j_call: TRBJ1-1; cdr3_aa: CASKTTGGNTEAFF; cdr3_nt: TGTGCCAGCAAGACTACAGGGGGGAACACTGAAGCTTTCTTT
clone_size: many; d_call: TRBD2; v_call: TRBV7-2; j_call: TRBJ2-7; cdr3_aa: CASSLTSGAYEQYF; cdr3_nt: TGTGCCAGCAGCCTGACTAGCGGAGCCTACGAGCAGTACTTC
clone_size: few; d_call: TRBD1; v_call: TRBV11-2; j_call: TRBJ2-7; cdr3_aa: CASSPQGAFTASYEQYF; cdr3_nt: TGTGCCAGCAGCCCCCAGGGGGCGTTTACGGCCTCCTACGAGCAGTACTTC
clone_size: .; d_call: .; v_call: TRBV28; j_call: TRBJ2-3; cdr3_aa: CASRALVTDTQYF; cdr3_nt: TGTGCCAGCAGAGCGTTAGTCACAGATACGCAGTATTTT
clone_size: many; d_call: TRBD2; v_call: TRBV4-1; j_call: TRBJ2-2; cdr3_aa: CASSQEPISGRAVAGELFF; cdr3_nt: TGCGCCAGCAGCCAAGAGCCGATTAGCGGGAGGGCCGTCGCCGGGGAGCTGTTTTTT
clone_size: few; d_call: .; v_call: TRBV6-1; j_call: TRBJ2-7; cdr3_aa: CASSTWDSYEQYF; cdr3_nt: TGTGCCAGTAGTACATGGGACTCCTACGAGCAGTACTTC
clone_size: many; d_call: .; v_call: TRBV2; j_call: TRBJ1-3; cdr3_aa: CASSEVGPSGNTIYF; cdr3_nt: TGTGCCAGCAGTGAAGTGGGGCCGTCTGGAAACACCATATATTTT
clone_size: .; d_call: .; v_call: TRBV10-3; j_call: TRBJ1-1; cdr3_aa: CACSSSSAPMNTEAFF; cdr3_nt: TGTGCCTGCAGCTCCTCCTCGGCTCCGATGAACACTGAAGCTTTCTTT